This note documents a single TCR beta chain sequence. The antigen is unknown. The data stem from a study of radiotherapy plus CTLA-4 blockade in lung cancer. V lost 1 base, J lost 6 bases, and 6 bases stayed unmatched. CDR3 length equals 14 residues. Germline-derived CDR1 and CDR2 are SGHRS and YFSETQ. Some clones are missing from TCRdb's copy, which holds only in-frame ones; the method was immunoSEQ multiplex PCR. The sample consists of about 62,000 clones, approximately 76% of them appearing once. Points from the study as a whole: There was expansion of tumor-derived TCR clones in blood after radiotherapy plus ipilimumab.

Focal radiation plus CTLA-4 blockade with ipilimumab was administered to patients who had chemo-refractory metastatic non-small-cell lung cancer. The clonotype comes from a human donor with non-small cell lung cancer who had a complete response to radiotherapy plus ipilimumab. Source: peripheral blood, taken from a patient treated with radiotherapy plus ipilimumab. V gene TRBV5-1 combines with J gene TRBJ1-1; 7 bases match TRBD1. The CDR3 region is CASSLTNRGSEAFF. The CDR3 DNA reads TGCGCCAGCAGCTTGACCAACAGGGGCTCTGAAGCTTTCTTT.